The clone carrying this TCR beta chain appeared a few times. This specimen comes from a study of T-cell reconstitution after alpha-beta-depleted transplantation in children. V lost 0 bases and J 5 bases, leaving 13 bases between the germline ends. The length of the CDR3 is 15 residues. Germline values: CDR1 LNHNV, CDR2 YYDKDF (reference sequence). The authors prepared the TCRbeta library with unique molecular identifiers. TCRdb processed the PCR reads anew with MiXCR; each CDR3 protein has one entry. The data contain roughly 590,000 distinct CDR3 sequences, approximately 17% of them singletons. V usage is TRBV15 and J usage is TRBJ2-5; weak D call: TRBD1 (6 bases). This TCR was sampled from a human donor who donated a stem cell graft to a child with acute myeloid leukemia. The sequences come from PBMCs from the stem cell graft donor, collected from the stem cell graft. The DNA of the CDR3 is TGTGCCACCAGCAGAGATCTTGGGGGCTTGGAGACCCAGTACTTC. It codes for CATSRDLGGLETQYF.